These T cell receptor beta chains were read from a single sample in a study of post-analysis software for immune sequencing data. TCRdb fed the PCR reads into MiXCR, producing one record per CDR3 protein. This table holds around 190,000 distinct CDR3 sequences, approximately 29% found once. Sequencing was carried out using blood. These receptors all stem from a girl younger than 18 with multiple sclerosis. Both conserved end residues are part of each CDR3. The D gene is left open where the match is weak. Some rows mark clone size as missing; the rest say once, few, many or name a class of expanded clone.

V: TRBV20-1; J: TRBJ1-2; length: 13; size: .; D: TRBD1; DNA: TGCAGTGCGAGGACAGGGGAACTTAACGAAGGCACCTTC; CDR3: CSARTGELNEGTF
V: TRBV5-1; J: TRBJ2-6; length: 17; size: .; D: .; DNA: TGCGCCAGCAGCTCCGAGGGTTGGCCCTCTGGGGCCAACGTCCTGACTTTC; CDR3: CASSSEGWPSGANVLTF
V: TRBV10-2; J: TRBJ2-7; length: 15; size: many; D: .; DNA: TGCGCCAGCAGTGAGTCTGGGGAGTACTCCTACGAGCAGTACTTC; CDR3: CASSESGEYSYEQYF
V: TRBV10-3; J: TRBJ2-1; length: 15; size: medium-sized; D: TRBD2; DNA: TGTGCCATCAGTGACCCGTCTAGCGGGGGTCATGAGCAGTTCTTC; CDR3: CAISDPSSGGHEQFF
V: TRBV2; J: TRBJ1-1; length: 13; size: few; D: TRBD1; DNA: TGTGCCAGCGCATACAGGGGTAACACTGAAGCTTTCTTT; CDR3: CASAYRGNTEAFF
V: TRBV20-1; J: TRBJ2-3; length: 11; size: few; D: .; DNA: TGCAGTCCGAGAAAGTCGGATACGCAGTATTTT; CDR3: CSPRKSDTQYF
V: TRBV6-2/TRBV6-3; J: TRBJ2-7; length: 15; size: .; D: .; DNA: TGTGCCAGCAGTGAAGACAGTCCTATTGGGTACGAGCAGTACTTC; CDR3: CASSEDSPIGYEQYF
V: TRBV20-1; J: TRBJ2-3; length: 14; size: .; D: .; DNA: TGCAGTGCTACCCCCTCGGACGGATTCAACGTGCAGTATTTT; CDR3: CSATPSDGFNVQYF
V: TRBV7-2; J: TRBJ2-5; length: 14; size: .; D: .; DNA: TGTGCCAGCAGCGAACGGAACGGAGGCAATGAGCAGTACTTC; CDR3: CASSERNGGNEQYF
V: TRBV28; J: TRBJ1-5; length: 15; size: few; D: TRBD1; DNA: TGTGCCAGCAGCGAAGGGACAGGGGGCAATCAGCCCCAGCATTTT; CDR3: CASSEGTGGNQPQHF
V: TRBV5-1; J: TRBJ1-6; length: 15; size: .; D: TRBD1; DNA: TGCGCCAGCAGCTCCAGGGGGATTGATAATTCACCCCTCCACTTT; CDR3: CASSSRGIDNSPLHF
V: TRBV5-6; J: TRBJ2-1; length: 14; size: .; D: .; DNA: TGTGCCAGCAGCTTGGGCAGGGAATTTAATGAGCAGTTCTTC; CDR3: CASSLGREFNEQFF
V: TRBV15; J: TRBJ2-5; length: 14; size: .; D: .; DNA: TGTGCCACCAGCAGAGATACAGGTTACAATGAGCAGTACTTC; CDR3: CATSRDTGYNEQYF
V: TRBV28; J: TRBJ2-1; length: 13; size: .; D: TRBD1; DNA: TGTGCCAGCAGTCCCGGACAGGGCTACGAGCAGTTCTTC; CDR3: CASSPGQGYEQFF
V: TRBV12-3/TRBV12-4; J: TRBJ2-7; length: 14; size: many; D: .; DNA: TGTGCCAGCAGTCCCCTAGGGGGAGACTACGAGCAGTACTTC; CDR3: CASSPLGGDYEQYF
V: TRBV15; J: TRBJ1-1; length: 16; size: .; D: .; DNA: TGTGCCACCAGCAGACTAAGAGGACTTCAGAACACTGAAGCTTTCTTT; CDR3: CATSRLRGLQNTEAFF
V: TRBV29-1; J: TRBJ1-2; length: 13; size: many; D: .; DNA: TGCAGCGTTGAAGATTGGGGGACCTATGGCTACACCTTC; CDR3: CSVEDWGTYGYTF
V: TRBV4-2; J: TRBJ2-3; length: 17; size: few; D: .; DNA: TGTGCCAGCAGCCAAGACGGGCCCTACGAGGGAGAAGATACGCAGTATTTT; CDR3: CASSQDGPYEGEDTQYF
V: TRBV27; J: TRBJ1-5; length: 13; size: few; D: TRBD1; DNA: TGTGCCAGCAGGCAGGGGGCAGGGCAGCCCCAGCATTTT; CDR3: CASRQGAGQPQHF
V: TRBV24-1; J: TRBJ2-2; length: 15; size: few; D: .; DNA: TGTGCCACCAGTGACTGGACGGCTACCGGCGGGGAGCTGTTTTTT; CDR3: CATSDWTATGGELFF
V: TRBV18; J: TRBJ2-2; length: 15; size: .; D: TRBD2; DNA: TGTGCCAGCTCAGAGCGGGGGCTCGACACCGGGGAGCTGTTTTTT; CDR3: CASSERGLDTGELFF
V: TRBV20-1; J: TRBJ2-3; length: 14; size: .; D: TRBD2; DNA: TGCAGTGCTGACCTAGCGGGGGGAGGAGATACGCAGTATTTT; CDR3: CSADLAGGGDTQYF
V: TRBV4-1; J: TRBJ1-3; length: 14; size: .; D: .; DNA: TGCGCCAGCAGCCCGGGATACTCTGGAAACACCATATATTTT; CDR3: CASSPGYSGNTIYF
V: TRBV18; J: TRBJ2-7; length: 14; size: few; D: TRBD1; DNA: TGTGCCAGCTCCGGACAGGGGGCCACGTACGAGCAGTACTTC; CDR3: CASSGQGATYEQYF
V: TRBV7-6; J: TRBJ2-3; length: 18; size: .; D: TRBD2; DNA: TGTGCCAGCAGCGCCGGGTTTTTGACTAGCGGGGGCTCAGATACGCAGTATTTT; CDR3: CASSAGFLTSGGSDTQYF
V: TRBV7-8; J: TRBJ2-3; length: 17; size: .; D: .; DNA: TGTGCCAGCAGCTTAGCCTTGGTGCCCTCCGGTACAGATACGCAGTATTTT; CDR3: CASSLALVPSGTDTQYF
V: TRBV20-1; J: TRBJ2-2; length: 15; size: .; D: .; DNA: TGCAGTGCTAGAGTACTTCCGGGGAACACCGGGGAGCTGTTTTTT; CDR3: CSARVLPGNTGELFF
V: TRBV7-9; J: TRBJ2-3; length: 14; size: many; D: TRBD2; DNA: TGTGCCAGCAGCCTGACTAGCGGGAGCGATACGCAGTATTTT; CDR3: CASSLTSGSDTQYF
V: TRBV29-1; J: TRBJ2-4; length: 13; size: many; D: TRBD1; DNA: TGCAGCGCTGGAGGACAGGATCGGAACATTCAGTACTTC; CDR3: CSAGGQDRNIQYF
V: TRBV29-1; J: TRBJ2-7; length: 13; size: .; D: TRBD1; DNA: TGCAGCGTTGAGAGGACAGGGTCCAACGAGCAGTACTTC; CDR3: CSVERTGSNEQYF
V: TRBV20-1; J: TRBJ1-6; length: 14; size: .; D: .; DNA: TGCAGTGCTGAGGACGAGGGAACCAATTCACCCCTCCACTTT; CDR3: CSAEDEGTNSPLHF
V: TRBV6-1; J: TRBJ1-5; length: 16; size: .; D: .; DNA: TGTGCCAGCAGTGATAGGGCAGGGGTAAGCAATCAGCCCCAGCATTTT; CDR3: CASSDRAGVSNQPQHF
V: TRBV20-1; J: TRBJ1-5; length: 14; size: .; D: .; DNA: TGCAGTGCTAGAGATGTGGGGGCACATCAGCCCCAGCATTTT; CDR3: CSARDVGAHQPQHF
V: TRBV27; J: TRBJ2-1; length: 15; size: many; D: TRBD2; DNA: TGTGCCAGCAGTTTAAACAGCGGGGCCTACAATGAGCAGTTCTTC; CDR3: CASSLNSGAYNEQFF
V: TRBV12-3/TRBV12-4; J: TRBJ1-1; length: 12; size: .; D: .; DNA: TGTGCCAGCAGCCCAACAGGGTCTGAAGCTTTCTTT; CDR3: CASSPTGSEAFF
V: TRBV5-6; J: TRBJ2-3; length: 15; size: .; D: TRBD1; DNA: TGTGCCAGCAGCTCCGGGACAGGGCGCACAGATACGCAGTATTTT; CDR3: CASSSGTGRTDTQYF
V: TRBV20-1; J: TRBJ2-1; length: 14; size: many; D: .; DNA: TGCAGTGCTGGCCGACGGATCGACCACAATGAGCAGTTCTTC; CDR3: CSAGRRIDHNEQFF
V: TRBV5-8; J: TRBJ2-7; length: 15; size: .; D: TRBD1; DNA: TGTGCCAGCAGCTCTTCCGGGACAGGCTTCTACGAGCAGTACTTC; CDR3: CASSSSGTGFYEQYF
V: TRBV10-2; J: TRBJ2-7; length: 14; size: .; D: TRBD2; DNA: TGTGTCAGCAGTACTAGCGGGACCACCTACGAGCAGTACTTC; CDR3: CVSSTSGTTYEQYF
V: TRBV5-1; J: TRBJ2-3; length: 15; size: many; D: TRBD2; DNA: TGCGCCAGCAGCTTGCCAGCGGGGAGCACAGATACGCAGTATTTT; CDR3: CASSLPAGSTDTQYF
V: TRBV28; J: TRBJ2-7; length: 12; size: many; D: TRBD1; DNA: TGTGCCACGAGGGACAGGGGCTACGAGCAGTACTTC; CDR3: CATRDRGYEQYF
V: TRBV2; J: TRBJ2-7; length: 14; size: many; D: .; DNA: TGTGCCAGTTCAAAGCAGGGCAAGGGTTACGAGCAGTACTTC; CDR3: CASSKQGKGYEQYF
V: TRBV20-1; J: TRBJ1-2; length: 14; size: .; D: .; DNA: TGCAGTGCTGGGGAACAGGATCTCGGCTATGGCTACACCTTC; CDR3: CSAGEQDLGYGYTF
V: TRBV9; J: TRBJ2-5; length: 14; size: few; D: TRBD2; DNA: TGTGCCAGCAGCGTAGAGGTGGGGGGGGAGACCCAGTACTTC; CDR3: CASSVEVGGETQYF
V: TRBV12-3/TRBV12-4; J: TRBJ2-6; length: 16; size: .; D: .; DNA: TGTGCCAGCAGCTCTCGTAGGGTGTCCGGGGCCAACGTCCGGACTTTC; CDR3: CASSSRRVSGANVRTF
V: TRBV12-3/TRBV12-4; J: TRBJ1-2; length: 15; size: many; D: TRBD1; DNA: TGTGCCAGCAGTTCAAGGACAGGGGTTAACTATGGCTACACCTTC; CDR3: CASSSRTGVNYGYTF
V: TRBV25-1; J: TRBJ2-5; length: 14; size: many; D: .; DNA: TGTGCCAGCAGTCATCGGGGTGAAGGAGAGACCCAGTACTTC; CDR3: CASSHRGEGETQYF
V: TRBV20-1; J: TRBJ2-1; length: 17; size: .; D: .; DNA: TGCAGTGCTAGGGATCCTGAAAGAGGGAGGAGGTCCAATGAGCAGTTCTTC; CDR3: CSARDPERGRRSNEQFF
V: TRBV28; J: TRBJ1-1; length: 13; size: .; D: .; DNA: TGTGCCAGCAGTTTGAGGGGGGCGTTTAGGGCTTTCTTT; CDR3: CASSLRGAFRAFF
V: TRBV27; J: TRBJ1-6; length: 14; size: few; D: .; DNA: TGTGCCAGCAGTTGGAACGGGGGGGGTTCACCCCTCCACTTT; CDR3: CASSWNGGGSPLHF
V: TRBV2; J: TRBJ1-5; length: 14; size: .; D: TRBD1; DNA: TGTGCCAGCAGGGACAGGTCTCCAAATCAGCCCCAGCATTTT; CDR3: CASRDRSPNQPQHF
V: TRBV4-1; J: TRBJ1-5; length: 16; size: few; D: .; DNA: TGCGCCAGCAGCCCTCAGGGAGGGGTTCGGAATCAGCCCCAGCATTTT; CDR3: CASSPQGGVRNQPQHF
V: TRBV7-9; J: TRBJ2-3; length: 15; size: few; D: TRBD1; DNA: TGTGCCAGCAGCTACCAGACAGGGAGCACAGATGCGCAGTATTTT; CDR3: CASSYQTGSTDAQYF
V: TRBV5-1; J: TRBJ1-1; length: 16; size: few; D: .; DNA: TGCGCCAGCAGCTTGGGGTGGGGCAGCATGAACACTGAAGCTTTCTTT; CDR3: CASSLGWGSMNTEAFF